Below, one T cell receptor beta chain is given with its context. Its specific antigen is unknown. One base away there is no much larger clone; base qualities are not given. This entry comes from a study of T-cell memory formation after mild COVID-19 (dated by TCRdb to 2020 to 2022). In terms of the full investigation: TCR sequence clusters from the two donors were largely donor specific. T-cell clones expanding and contracting after mild COVID-19 in a couple of donors were tracked by longitudinal TCRalpha and TCRbeta repertoire sequencing. Two young, previously healthy adult volunteers, one female and one male, were included in the cohort. Points the paper makes about the study in general: SARS-CoV-2 specificity was not confirmed for the second-wave clones peaking on day 37. Some responding clones were found in pre-infection memory, which suggests that pre-existing cross-reactive memory T cells took part in the SARS-CoV-2 response. Contracting CD4+ clones were found mainly in CM and EM memory subsets, while CD8+ clones were enriched in EMRA. Only a couple of mild cases were covered in the study, and larger cohorts including severe cases with pre-infection samples were considered necessary. From day 15 to 85, contracting clones showed balanced CD4/CD8 phenotypes, whereas a second wave of clones that expanded from day 15 to 37 leaned towards CD4+.

The sequencer was an Illumina NovaSeq 6000. cDNA libraries for TCRalpha and TCRbeta were prepared by 5'RACE using constant-segment primers, with sample barcodes and unique molecular identifiers added. RNA was extracted from every sample with Trizol reagent. Amplification of the libraries took two PCR steps, and the second step added a second sample barcode plus Illumina TruSeq adapters. Libraries were sequenced on an Illumina NovaSeq with 2 x 150 bp paired-end reads. Per the source publication's procedure: Reads were demultiplexed and collapsed into UMI-guided consensus sequences with migec v1.2.7. Using mixcr v2.1.11, the UMI consensuses were aligned to TRA and TRB V and J templates and assembled into clonotypes. Expanded or contracted clonotypes were those called significant by both edgeR and NoisET, with noise models trained on biological replicates. For edgeR calls, the cutoffs were a false discovery rate-adjusted p below 0.01 and a log2 fold-change threshold of 1. As an exploratory analysis of dynamics, max-normalized trajectories of the 1000 most abundant clonotypes were examined by PCA with hierarchical clustering. Each responding clone was given a CD4 or CD8 phenotype based on the CD4+ and CD8+ repertoires, which had been sequenced separately. TCRdb handled the public reads itself, with Q25 trimming in fastp and clone calling in MiXCR, and kept productive beta chains. Under each unique CDR3 protein, matching rows form one entry showing the most common genes and DNA. The V and J calls were not made by the authors but by TCRdb's processing. A total of a few hundred thousand distinct CDR3 sequences appear in this sample, roughly 20% of them only once. The top ten constitute about 12% of the sample.

CDR1 is given as SGHRS and CDR2 as YFSETQ, both from the germline V gene. The CDR3 runs 13 residues from the cysteine to the phenylalanine. This entry keeps only the CDR3 DNA: 39 bases, framed from base 1. V is clipped by 6 bases and J by 0 bases, and the sequence between their germline boundaries is 9 bases long. PBMCs were isolated by Ficoll-Paque density gradient centrifugation. Sequenced sample: PBMCs or a T cell subset sorted from them (not recorded which). The sequence was obtained from an adult woman who had mild COVID-19 (a few samples of this study predate the infection). The sample titles of this study are shuffled in the database, so cell type and time point are left out; the donor was told from shared clones. The rearranged chain carries TRBV5-1 and TRBJ1-1, with the D gene call left open. Read as DNA, the sequence is TGCGCCAGCAAACGAGACATGAACACTGAAGCTTTCTTT. It specifies CASKRDMNTEAFF.